This entry lists 8 T cell receptor beta chains sequenced from one sample in a study of OX40 agonist ivuxolimab in advanced cancers. Generated by immunoSEQ multiplex PCR, the TCRdb table keeps only in-frame clones and is missing some. The table includes over 20,000 clones, roughly 80% detected once. This sample comprised CD4+ or CD8+ T cells sorted from blood, obtained in a trial of the OX40 agonist ivuxolimab. The receptor set was obtained from an adult with an advanced solid tumor such as melanoma, head and neck, liver or kidney cancer.

The chain employs TRBV28 and TRBJ1-4; tentatively, D is TRBD1 (5 bases). The germline V gene encodes CDR1 MDHEN and CDR2 SYDVKM. CDR3 size: 15 residues. V lost 5 bases and J lost 0, with 10 bases in between. CDR3 in amino acids: CASSTLQATNEKLFF. In DNA form, the CDR3 reads TGTGCCAGCAGTACACTACAGGCAACTAATGAAAAACTGTTTTTT.

The chain recombines TRBV5-1 with TRBJ1-2; no clear D gene. This CDR3 spans 15 amino acids. Between the trimmed V and J ends, which lost 4 bases and 1 base, there was a span of 14 bases. The germline gives CDR1 SGHRS, CDR2 YFSETQ. Written as DNA, the CDR3 is TGCGCCAGCAGCGCCGGGTCGAGCCTTAACTATGGCTACACCTTC. Its translation: CASSAGSSLNYGYTF.

V usage is TRBV6-1 and J usage is TRBJ2-7; possibly TRBD2 for D (6 bases). Trimming left V 3 bases short and J 7 bases short, with 19 bases between. From germline, CDR1 is MNHNS and CDR2 SASEGT. This CDR3 spans 15 amino acids. The CDR3 here is CASSDSSRGTEEQYF. DNA of the CDR3: TGTGCCAGCAGTGACTCAAGCAGAGGGACTGAAGAGCAGTACTTC.

This chain connects TRBV9 to TRBJ2-2; 7 nucleotides match TRBD1. With 3 bases clipped from V and 4 bases from J, the junction kept 3 bases outside the gene matches. Germline loops: CDR1 SGDLS, CDR2 YYNGEE. The CDR3 has 14 residues. The CDR3 DNA sequence: TGTGCCAGCAGCGAGTACAGGGGCACCGGGGAGCTGTTTTTT. Its protein product is CASSEYRGTGELFF.

V is TRBV7-9 and J is TRBJ2-5; D call uncertain. The CDR3 is 13 amino acids. Trimming stripped 5 bases from V and 1 base from J, with 8 bases between. In germline, CDR1 is SEHNR, CDR2 FQNEAQ (reference sequence). CDR3 coding DNA: TGTGCCAGCAGCCTGTTAGCCCAAGAGACCCAGTACTTC. Protein sequence: CASSLLAQETQYF.

The chain has TRBV30 and TRBJ2-5; 8 bases line up with TRBD2. The J segment lost 4 bases and the V segment lost 4 bases, leaving 5 bases of the junction unmatched. CDR3 length equals 13 residues. Germline CDR1 GTSNPN, CDR2 SVGIG (reference sequence). DNA for the CDR3: TGTGCCTGGACTGGACTAGCCGTAGAGACCCAGTACTTC. Encoded protein: CAWTGLAVETQYF. Together with reference TRBV30 and TRBJ2-5, the CDR3 gives the full variable domain: SQTIHQWPATLVQPVGSPLSLECTVEGTSNPNLYWYRQAAGRGLQLLFYSVGIGQISSEVPQNLSASRPQDRQFILSSKKLLLSDSGFYLCAWTGLAVETQYFGPGTRLLVL.

This chain joins TRBV7-2 and TRBJ2-3, with D possibly matching TRBD1 (6 bases). This CDR3 is built from 14 residues. Between the trimmed V and J ends, which lost 1 base and 1 base, there was a span of 6 bases. Germline lookup yields CDR1 SGHTA and CDR2 FQGNSA. The CDR3 DNA sequence: TGTGCCAGCAGCTTAGAGGGGGGCACAGATACGCAGTATTTT. Residues: CASSLEGGTDTQYF.

The chain employs TRBV4-1 and TRBJ1-1; D ambiguous. Germline V lookup: CDR1 MGHRA, CDR2 YSYEKL. This CDR3 comprises 14 residues. Trimming pared 0 bases from V and 8 bases from J, leaving 13 bases between. CDR3 coding DNA: TGCGCCAGCAGCCAAGAAGGACGGGGAGTCGAAGCTTTCTTT. It translates to CASSQEGRGVEAFF.